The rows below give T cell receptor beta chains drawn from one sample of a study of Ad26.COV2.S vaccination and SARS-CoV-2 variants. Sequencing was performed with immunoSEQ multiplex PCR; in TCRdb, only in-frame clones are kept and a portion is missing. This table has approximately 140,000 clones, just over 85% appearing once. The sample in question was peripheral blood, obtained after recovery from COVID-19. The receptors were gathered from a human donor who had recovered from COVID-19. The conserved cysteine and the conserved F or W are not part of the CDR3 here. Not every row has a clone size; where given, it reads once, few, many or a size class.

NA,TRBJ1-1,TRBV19,ASTPTGGFTEAF
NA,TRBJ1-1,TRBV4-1,ASSQDNVGQGFTEAF
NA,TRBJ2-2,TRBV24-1,ATRDQGATGELF
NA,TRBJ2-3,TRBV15,ATSRDQGLAGGHADTQY
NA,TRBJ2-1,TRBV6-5,ASSPNLNEQF
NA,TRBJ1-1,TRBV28,ASSLPPPTSFGTEAF
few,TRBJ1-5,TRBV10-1,ASSGDRGDQPQH
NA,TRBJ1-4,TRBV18,ASSSQTGEREKLF
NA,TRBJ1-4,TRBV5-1,ASSLMERRSNEKLF
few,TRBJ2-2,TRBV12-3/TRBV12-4,ASSPRQIGELF
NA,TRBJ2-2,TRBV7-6,ASSLALWTQNTGELF
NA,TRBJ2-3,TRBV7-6,ASSPGTGDTDTQY
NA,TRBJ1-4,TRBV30,AWTTGDWDEKLF
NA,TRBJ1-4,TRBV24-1,ATSDRAIPKLF
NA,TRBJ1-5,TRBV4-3,ASSQDRYRGANQPQH
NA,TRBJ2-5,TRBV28,ASRLGGDTATQY
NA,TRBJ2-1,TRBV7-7,ASSPSGGSGYNEQF
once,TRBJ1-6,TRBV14,ASSQGQGYSPLH
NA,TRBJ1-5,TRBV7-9,ASSLAPGLNQPQH
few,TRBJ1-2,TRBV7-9,ASSSGETHTNYGYT
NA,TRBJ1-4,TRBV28,ATCRDINEKLF
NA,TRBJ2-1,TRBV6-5,ASSYRADYNEQF